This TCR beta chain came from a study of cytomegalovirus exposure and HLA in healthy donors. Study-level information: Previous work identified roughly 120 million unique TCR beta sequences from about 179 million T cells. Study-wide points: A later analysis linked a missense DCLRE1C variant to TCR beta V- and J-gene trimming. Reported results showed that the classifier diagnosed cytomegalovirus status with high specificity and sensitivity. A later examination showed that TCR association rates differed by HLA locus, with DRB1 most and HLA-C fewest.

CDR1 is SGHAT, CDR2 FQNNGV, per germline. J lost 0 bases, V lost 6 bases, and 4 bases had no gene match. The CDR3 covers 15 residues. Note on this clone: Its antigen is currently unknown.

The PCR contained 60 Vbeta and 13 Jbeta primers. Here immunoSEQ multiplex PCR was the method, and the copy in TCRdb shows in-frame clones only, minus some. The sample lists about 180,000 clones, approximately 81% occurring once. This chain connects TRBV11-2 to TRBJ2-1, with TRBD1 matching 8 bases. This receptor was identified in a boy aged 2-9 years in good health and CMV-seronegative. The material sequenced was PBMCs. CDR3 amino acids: CASSYTGGSYNEQFF. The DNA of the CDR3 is TGTGCCAGCAGTTACACAGGGGGCTCCTACAATGAGCAGTTCTTC.